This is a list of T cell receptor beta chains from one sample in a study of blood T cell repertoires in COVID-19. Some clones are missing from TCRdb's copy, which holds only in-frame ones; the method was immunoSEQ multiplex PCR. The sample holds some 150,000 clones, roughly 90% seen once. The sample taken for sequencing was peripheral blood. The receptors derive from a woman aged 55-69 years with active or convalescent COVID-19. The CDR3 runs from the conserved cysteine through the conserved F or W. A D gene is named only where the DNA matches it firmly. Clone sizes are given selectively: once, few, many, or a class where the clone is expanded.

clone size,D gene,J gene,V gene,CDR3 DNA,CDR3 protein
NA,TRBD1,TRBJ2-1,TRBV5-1,TGCGCCAGCGAAACATGGGACAGGGTAGAGGAGAACCCCTCCTACAATGAGCAGTTCTTC,CASETWDRVEENPSYNEQFF
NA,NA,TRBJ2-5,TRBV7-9,TGTGCCAGCAGTCGACTCCTCGACCAACTTTCTACAGAGACCCAGTACTTC,CASSRLLDQLSTETQYF
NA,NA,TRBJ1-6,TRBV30,TGTGCCTGGGCCCGCAGGCTAGGGGTACCCCTCCACTTT,CAWARRLGVPLHF
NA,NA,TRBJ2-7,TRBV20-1,TGCAGTGCTAGTTCTGGAGTCGGCGAGCAGTACTTC,CSASSGVGEQYF
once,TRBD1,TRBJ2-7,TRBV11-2,TGTGCCAGCAGCTTTTCGGACAGGGGTTACTACGAGCAGTACTTC,CASSFSDRGYYEQYF
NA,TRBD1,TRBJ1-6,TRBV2,TGTGCCAGCAGGGACAGGAACTCACCCCTCCACTTT,CASRDRNSPLHF
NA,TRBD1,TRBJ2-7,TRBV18,TGTGCCAGCTCACCAGCGGGGACAGGGAGTTACGAGCAGTACTTC,CASSPAGTGSYEQYF
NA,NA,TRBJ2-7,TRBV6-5,TGTGCCAGCAGTTACTCGTCGGACAGAGGCTACGAGCAGTACTTC,CASSYSSDRGYEQYF
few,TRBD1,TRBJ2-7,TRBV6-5,TGTGCCAGCACGGGGACAGGGGTAACCTACGAGCAGTACTTC,CASTGTGVTYEQYF
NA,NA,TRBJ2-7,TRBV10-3,TGTGCCATCACAGACGGAGCCTACGAGCAGTACTTC,CAITDGAYEQYF
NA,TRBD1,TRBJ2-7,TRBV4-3,TGCGCCAGCAGCCAAGAAGGTGGAACAGGGGGACGCCAGTACTTC,CASSQEGGTGGRQYF
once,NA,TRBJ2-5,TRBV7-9,TGTGCCAGCAGCTTTTTGGGGGGAGACCAAGAGACCCAGTACTTC,CASSFLGGDQETQYF
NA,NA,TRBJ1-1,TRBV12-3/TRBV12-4,TGTGCCAGCAGTTTTCAGGGAACTGAAGCTTTCTTT,CASSFQGTEAFF
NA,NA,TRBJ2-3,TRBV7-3,TGTGCCAGCAGCTTAGACAGCGCTCCGGATACGCAGTATTTT,CASSLDSAPDTQYF
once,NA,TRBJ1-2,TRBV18,TGTGCCAGCTCACCCTTCCTAGGACAGAACTATGGCTACACCTTC,CASSPFLGQNYGYTF
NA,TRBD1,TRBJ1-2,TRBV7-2,TGTGCCAGCAGGCCGACAGGGGGCCGTAACTATGGCTACACCTTC,CASRPTGGRNYGYTF
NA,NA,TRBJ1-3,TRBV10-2,TGCGCCAGCAGTGACTCTCAGGGGATCTCTGGAAACACCATATATTTT,CASSDSQGISGNTIYF
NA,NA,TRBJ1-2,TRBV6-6,TGTGCCAGCAGTGGTCTTCGGACCCGGGGGGATGGCTACACCTTC,CASSGLRTRGDGYTF
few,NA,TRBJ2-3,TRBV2,TGTGCCAGCAGTCGGGACTTCTTGGGTTCAGATACGCAGTATTTT,CASSRDFLGSDTQYF
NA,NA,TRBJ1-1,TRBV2,TGTGCCAGCAGGGGACAACATTACGAAGCTTTCTTT,CASRGQHYEAFF
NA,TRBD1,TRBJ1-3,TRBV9,TGTGCCAGCAGCGGAAATCAGGGGGCGGGAAACACCATATATTTT,CASSGNQGAGNTIYF
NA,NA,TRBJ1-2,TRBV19,TGTGCCTGCGGACAGAATGGCTACACCTTC,CACGQNGYTF
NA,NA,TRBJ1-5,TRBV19,TGTGCCAGTTCAGTTGGGGGGAATCAGCCCCAGCATTTT,CASSVGGNQPQHF
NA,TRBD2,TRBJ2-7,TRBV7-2,TGTGCCAGCAGCTTATATGTAGCGGGGGGAAGCTACGAGCAGTACTTC,CASSLYVAGGSYEQYF
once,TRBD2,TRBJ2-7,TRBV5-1,TGCGCCAGCAGCTTATCCCCCCAGCGGGGGGGCAACGAGCAGTACTTC,CASSLSPQRGGNEQYF
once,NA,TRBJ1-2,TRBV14,TGTGCCAGCAGCCCGCGAGGAACCGATGGCTACACCTTC,CASSPRGTDGYTF
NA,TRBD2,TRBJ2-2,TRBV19,TGTGCCAGTACCCAGGCCTCTAGCGGAAACACCGGGGAGCTGTTTTTT,CASTQASSGNTGELFF
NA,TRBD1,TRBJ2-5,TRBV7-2,TGTGCCAGCAGCTTAGTTACTTTGGGACAGGGAAAAGAGACCCAGTACTTC,CASSLVTLGQGKETQYF
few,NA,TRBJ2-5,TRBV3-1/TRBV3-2,TGTGCCAGCAGCCAAGGTCGAGAGACCCAGTACTTC,CASSQGRETQYF
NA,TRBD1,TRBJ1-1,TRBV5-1,TGCGCCAGCAGTCGGGAGACAGGGACTGAAGCTTTCTTT,CASSRETGTEAFF
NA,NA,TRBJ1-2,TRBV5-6,TGTGCCAGCAGCGCCCCACACAGGGAAGCGGGAGGCTACACCTTC,CASSAPHREAGGYTF
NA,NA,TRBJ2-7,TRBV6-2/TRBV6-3,TGTGCCAGCAGCCACAGCTACGAGCAGTACTTC,CASSHSYEQYF
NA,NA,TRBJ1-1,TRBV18,TGTGCCAGCTCACCGGCGAACACTGAAGCTTTCTTT,CASSPANTEAFF
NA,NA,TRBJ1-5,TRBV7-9,TGTGCCAGCAGCTTAACGGGAGGACAGCCCCAGCATTTT,CASSLTGGQPQHF
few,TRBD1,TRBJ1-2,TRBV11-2,TGTGCCAGCAGCTTATTCGGAGGGACAGGGGGCTCGGGCTACACCTTC,CASSLFGGTGGSGYTF
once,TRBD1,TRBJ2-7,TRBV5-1,TGCGCCAGCAGCTTCGGACAGGCAGGCTACGAGCAGTACTTC,CASSFGQAGYEQYF
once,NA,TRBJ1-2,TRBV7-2,TGTGCCAGCAGCTTAGCAGAAGGGCCAGGGAACTATGGCTACACCTTC,CASSLAEGPGNYGYTF
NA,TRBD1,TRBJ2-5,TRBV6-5,TGTGCCAGCAGTTACTCGAACCGACAGGGGGGAGAGACCCAGTACTTC,CASSYSNRQGGETQYF
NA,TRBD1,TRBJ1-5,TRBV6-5,TGTGCCAGCAGAGGACAGGGAAACAATCAGCCCCAGCATTTT,CASRGQGNNQPQHF
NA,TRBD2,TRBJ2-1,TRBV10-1,TGCGCCAGCAGTGAGGTGGTCGAGCGGGGGGGCCGTAATGAGCAGTTCTTC,CASSEVVERGGRNEQFF
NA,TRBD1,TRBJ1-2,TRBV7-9,TGTGCCAGCAGCTTAGGAGGGGGCGCCTGGGGCTACACCTTC,CASSLGGGAWGYTF
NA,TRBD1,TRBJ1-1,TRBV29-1,TGCAGCGGCGACAGGGACGGGTTGGGCACTGAAGCTTTCTTT,CSGDRDGLGTEAFF
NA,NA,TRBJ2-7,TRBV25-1,TGTGCCAGCAGTGAATCATGGCTAGCTTCCCTGTACTTC,CASSESWLASLYF
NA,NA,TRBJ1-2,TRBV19,TGTGCCAGTAGTAGCAGCGAGCTTCGGAATGGCTACACCTTC,CASSSSELRNGYTF
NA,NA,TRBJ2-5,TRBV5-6,TGTGCCAGCAGCTTGGTGAACAGTCAAGAGACCCAGTACTTC,CASSLVNSQETQYF